These T cell receptor beta chains were read from a single sample in a study of naive CD8 T cells in extremely preterm neonates. Using immunoSEQ multiplex PCR, the repertoire was profiled, and TCRdb retains in-frame clones only, with some absent. The sample lists 8,000 or so clones, 95% to 98% occurring once. The specimen was naive CD8+ T cells from cord blood. Source of these receptors: a newborn in good health. CDR3s include the opening cysteine and the closing phenylalanine or tryptophan. The order of the fields is J gene, CDR3 length, V gene, CDR3 protein.

TRBJ1-6	14	TRBV10-2	CATRTFHDNSPLHF
TRBJ2-2	19	TRBV4-3	CASSPIKSGQGGDTGELFF
TRBJ2-7	13	TRBV10-3	CATDPGTGDEQYF
TRBJ1-1	12	TRBV27	CASSQGSTEAFF
TRBJ2-4	13	TRBV30	CAWTEGAKNIQYF
TRBJ2-1	15	TRBV15	CATSKSADIYNEQFF
TRBJ2-5	16	TRBV9	CASSGTSGLYQETQYF
TRBJ2-3	15	TRBV7-9	CASSSPGTGKDTQYF
TRBJ1-3	15	TRBV7-9	CASSLALGAGNTIYF
TRBJ2-1	13	TRBV11-2	CASSLGQGDEQFF
TRBJ1-2	16	TRBV4-1	CASSQDWGHAVNGYTF
TRBJ2-3	19	TRBV13	CASSLGRGLAGTSTDTQYF
TRBJ1-1	13	TRBV7-9	CASSTPGNTEAFF
TRBJ2-1	15	TRBV7-3	CASSFHSSSYNEQFF
TRBJ2-2	14	TRBV4-3	CASRPGQGSGELFF
TRBJ1-5	16	TRBV19	CASSIVDGNSNQPQHF
TRBJ1-2	15	TRBV5-6	CASSLGQGRGYGYTF
TRBJ2-7	14	TRBV5-6	CASSSGGMVYEQYF
TRBJ2-7	16	TRBV5-1	CASSPDNSGGRDEQYF
TRBJ2-4	12	TRBV5-1	CASSLDLNIQYF
TRBJ2-1	13	TRBV19	CASSIPGREEQFF
TRBJ2-1	19	TRBV7-9	CASSSTGLAGAHYYNEQFF
TRBJ2-7	16	TRBV10-2	CASSARRTASSYEQYF
TRBJ1-5	14	TRBV5-6	CASSLGVGGQPQHF
TRBJ2-5	13	TRBV5-1	CASHRDNQETQYF
TRBJ1-2	14	TRBV13	CASSLGRDYHGYTF
TRBJ2-7	14	TRBV19	CASSIGDSSYEQYF
TRBJ2-7	14	TRBV5-1	CASSLTSGGDEQYF
TRBJ1-3	15	TRBV4-1	CASSPHSGLGNTIYF
TRBJ1-2	18	TRBV10-1	CASSESWRGRRPNYGYTF
TRBJ2-1	15	TRBV7-2	CASSLVAGGYNEQFF
TRBJ1-1	13	TRBV27	CASSLGQNTEAFF
TRBJ2-1	14	TRBV7-9	CASSPGAGTSVPFF
TRBJ2-5	11	TRBV5-5	CASTAFETQYF
TRBJ2-5	15	TRBV9	CASSVGGGNQETQYF
TRBJ1-3	12	TRBV30	CAWSVQGDTIYF
TRBJ1-1	12	TRBV5-1	CASSLGDTQAFF
TRBJ2-7	14	TRBV5-5	CASSAGTGSYEQYF
TRBJ2-5	15	TRBV10-3	CAISEAGGPAETQYF
TRBJ1-2	13	TRBV28	CASSFRGDYGYTF
TRBJ2-2	15	TRBV27	CASRHDRGQTGELFF
TRBJ1-2	14	TRBV6-5	CASSPETGNYGYTF
TRBJ1-5	15	TRBV6-1	CASREDSYSNQPQHF
TRBJ1-2	14	TRBV27	CASSLLQGGYGYTF
TRBJ2-2	13	TRBV5-4	CASTPGGGGELFF
TRBJ2-3	13	TRBV6-5	CASSYYLTDTQYF
TRBJ2-7	14	TRBV4-2	CASSQGPSAYEQYF
TRBJ2-7	14	TRBV6-6	CASSWGVSSYEQYF
TRBJ2-1	18	TRBV7-2	CASSPELAGGFRYNEQFF
TRBJ2-1	19	TRBV27	CATAPPRGGTGWAYNEQFF
TRBJ2-3	14	TRBV28	CASSPTGGTDTQYF
TRBJ2-3	15	TRBV27	CASSLLAGGTDTQYF
TRBJ1-1	16	TRBV4-1	CASSQDYRVGNTEAFF
TRBJ2-7	15	TRBV27	CASSLTALPSYEQYF
TRBJ2-1	14	TRBV6-5	CASSWGGAYNEQFF
TRBJ2-7	16	TRBV13	CASSPRPGQGYYEQYF
TRBJ1-5	15	TRBV19	CASTNGQDLNQPQHF
TRBJ2-7	11	TRBV5-6	CASSSLYEQYF
TRBJ2-1	15	TRBV18	CASSPSGGSYNEQFF